One sample yielded the 16 T cell receptor beta chains listed below, sequenced in a study of blood T cell repertoires in COVID-19. The table came from immunoSEQ multiplex PCR; TCRdb's copy has only in-frame clones and leaves some out. The profile shows 250,000 or so clones, about nine tenths of them singletons. What was sequenced was peripheral blood. Receptors originate from a young man with COVID-19, enrolled during active disease.

This clone was seen more than once but under ten times. V is TRBV3-1 (or the pseudogene TRBV3-2) and J is TRBJ1-5; D remains ambiguous. The length of the CDR3 is 13 residues. The V gene lost 4 bases and the J gene lost 6 bases, with 10 bases spanning the gap. Germline assignment: CDR1 LGHDT and CDR2 YNNKEL (reference sequence). The DNA for the CDR3 is TGTGCCAGCAGCCCGAACAGTGTTCAGCCCCAGCATTTT. Translating gives CASSPNSVQPQHF.

The rearrangement links TRBV11-2 to TRBJ1-1; no firm D call. Germline V lookup: CDR1 SGHAT, CDR2 FQNNGV. Trimming took off 0 bases at V and 1 base at J, with 9 bases between the two ends. The CDR3 loop spans 15 amino acids. The CDR3 DNA sequence: TGTGCCAGCAGCTTAGATGCCGCAGGGAACACTGAAGCTTTCTTT. Translating gives CASSLDAAGNTEAFF.

DNA of the CDR3: TGCGCCAGCAGCTCCGGTGACAGGTTCTATGGCTACACCTTC. As protein: CASSSGDRFYGYTF. The chain joins TRBV5-1 to TRBJ1-2; the D gene is possibly TRBD1 (6 bases). This CDR3 is 14 amino acids long. V shed 3 bases and J shed 4 bases, with 13 bases lying between them. Germline loops: CDR1 SGHRS, CDR2 YFSETQ.

The table lists this clone with a count of one. The sample carries other DNA sequences with the same CDR3. J is TRBJ1-1 and V is TRBV29-1; D gene uncertain. The CDR3 spans 13 residues. Germline V gives CDR1 SQVTM, CDR2 ANQGSEA. The ends were cut back, 3 bases at V and 0 bases at J, with 8 bases in the middle. As DNA, the CDR3 is TGCAGCGTTGAGCGGGGAATGAACACTGAAGCTTTCTTT. It yields the protein CSVERGMNTEAFF.

This chain connects TRBV28 to TRBJ1-1, with D unclear. V lost 3 bases to trimming and J lost 2 bases, with 4 bases between them. Germline lookup yields CDR1 MDHEN and CDR2 SYDVKM. The CDR3 is 12 amino acids. The CDR3 DNA reads as TGTGCCAGCAGTTTCGTCAACACTGAAGCTTTCTTT. Amino acid sequence: CASSFVNTEAFF.

The V and J genes are TRBV4-3 and TRBJ2-1, with D perhaps matching TRBD1 (8 bases). The V end was cut by 0 bases, the J end by 5 bases, with 17 bases between. Germline loops: CDR1 LGHNA, CDR2 YSLEER. The CDR3 runs 17 residues. CDR3 region: CASSQDFGGTGNNEQFF. CDR3 in DNA: TGCGCCAGCAGCCAAGATTTCGGGGGGACAGGAAACAATGAGCAGTTCTTC.

This chain connects TRBV9 to TRBJ2-1; perhaps TRBD2 as D (5 bases). CDR1 and CDR2 (germline): SGDLS, YYNGEE. The V and J ends lost 1 base and 4 bases respectively, with 12 bases between them. The CDR3 is made up of 15 amino acids. The CDR3 is CASSVTSRGYNEQFF. DNA of the CDR3: TGTGCCAGCAGCGTAACTAGTCGGGGTTACAATGAGCAGTTCTTC.

This clone was counted only a few times. This sequence joins TRBV7-2 and TRBJ2-7; D possibly corresponds to TRBD2 (5 bases). Germline assignment: CDR1 SGHTA and CDR2 FQGNSA. Trimming shortened V by 3 bases and J by 0 bases, and 12 bases separated the two germline ends. The CDR3 loop spans 15 amino acids. The CDR3 protein is CASSFSWGASYEQYF. The CDR3 bases are TGTGCCAGCAGCTTTTCCTGGGGAGCCTCCTACGAGCAGTACTTC.

The V call is TRBV25-1, the J call TRBJ1-1; tentatively, D is TRBD1 (6 bases). The germline gives CDR1 MGHDK, CDR2 SYGVNS. CDR3 length: 17 residues. Between the trimmed V and J ends, which lost 3 bases and 1 base, there was a span of 18 bases. This chain's CDR3 is CASSDFGGAATNTEAFF. The CDR3 nucleotides read TGTGCCAGCAGTGATTTTGGGGGGGCCGCTACGAACACTGAAGCTTTCTTT. Filled out from reference TRBV25-1 and TRBJ1-1, the complete variable domain reads EADIYQTPRYLVIGTGKKITLECSQTMGHDKMYWYQQDPGMELHLIHYSYGVNSTEKGDLSSESTVSRIRTEHFPLTLESARPSHTSQYLCASSDFGGAATNTEAFFGQGTRLTVV.

V usage is TRBV7-8 and J usage is TRBJ2-1; TRBD2 matches 9 bases. Germline values: CDR1 SGHVS, CDR2 FQNEAQ. The CDR3 is 16 residues long. J gave up 6 bases and V 4 bases, and 10 bases lay outside the gene matches. CDR3 residues: CASSSQERGEGNEQFF. CDR3 bases: TGTGCCAGCAGCTCACAGGAGCGGGGGGAGGGCAATGAGCAGTTCTTC.

The J gene is TRBJ2-3, the V gene TRBV29-1; 12 bases fit TRBD2. Trimming at V came to 4 bases and at J to 4 bases, leaving 6 bases not matched to a gene. The CDR3 sequence is 15 residues long. Germline-derived CDR1 and CDR2 are SQVTM and ANQGSEA. The CDR3 bases are TGCAGCGTTGGACTAGCGGGAGTGGGGGCAGATACGCAGTATTTT. Amino acids: CSVGLAGVGADTQYF.

The rearrangement uses TRBV6-5 and TRBJ2-4; the D gene is possibly TRBD1 (5 bases). Trimming cost V 0 bases and J 7 bases, with 16 bases left between them. This CDR3 spans 16 amino acids. CDR1 is MNHEY and CDR2 is SVGAGI in the germline V gene. CDR3 sequence (DNA): TGTGCCAGCAGTTACTCGATTTCAGGGATGATGAACATTCAGTACTTC. It codes for CASSYSISGMMNIQYF.

The chain recombines TRBV11-2 with TRBJ2-5; 8 nucleotides agree with TRBD1. Looked up from germline, CDR1 is SGHAT and CDR2 is FQNNGV. The CDR3 is 15 amino acids. Trimming at V came to 6 bases and at J to 4 bases, leaving 10 bases not matched to a gene. The CDR3 sequence is CASRTGVGDLETQYF. CDR3 nucleotides: TGTGCCAGCAGGACAGGGGTTGGAGATTTAGAGACCCAGTACTTC.

This clone was observed a single time. The V and J genes are TRBV5-6 and TRBJ2-7; 7 positions match TRBD1. This CDR3 is built from 16 residues. The V segment lost 3 bases and the J segment 4 bases; nucleotides outside the gene matches: 13. CDR1 and CDR2 from the germline V gene are SGHDT and YYEEEE. As DNA, the CDR3 is TGTGCCAGCAGCTCGAGGCTGAGAGGGGGCGGTTACGAGCAGTACTTC. It is translated as CASSSRLRGGGYEQYF.

In nucleotides, the CDR3 is TGTGCCAGCAGTGGAACAGGGGGACTTAGAAACACCATATATTTT. This sequence encodes CASSGTGGLRNTIYF. V usage is TRBV28 and J usage is TRBJ1-3, with 8 bases that match TRBD1. The CDR3 loop spans 15 amino acids. Trimming cost V 5 bases and J 5 bases; bases outside gene matches: 8. Germline CDR1 reads MDHEN; CDR2 reads SYDVKM.

The chain combines TRBV30 with TRBJ2-7, with D tentatively TRBD1 (5 bases). The CDR3 contains 14 residues. Trimming took off 2 bases at V and 1 base at J, with 12 bases between the two ends. The germline CDR1 and CDR2 sequences are GTSNPN and SVGIG (reference sequence). The CDR3 DNA reads TGTGCCTGGAGTTTAGGGGCAGGTTCCTACGAGCAGTACTTC. This codes for CAWSLGAGSYEQYF. Complete variable domain (other parts from reference TRBV30 and TRBJ2-7): SQTIHQWPATLVQPVGSPLSLECTVEGTSNPNLYWYRQAAGRGLQLLFYSVGIGQISSEVPQNLSASRPQDRQFILSSKKLLLSDSGFYLCAWSLGAGSYEQYFGPGTRLTVT.